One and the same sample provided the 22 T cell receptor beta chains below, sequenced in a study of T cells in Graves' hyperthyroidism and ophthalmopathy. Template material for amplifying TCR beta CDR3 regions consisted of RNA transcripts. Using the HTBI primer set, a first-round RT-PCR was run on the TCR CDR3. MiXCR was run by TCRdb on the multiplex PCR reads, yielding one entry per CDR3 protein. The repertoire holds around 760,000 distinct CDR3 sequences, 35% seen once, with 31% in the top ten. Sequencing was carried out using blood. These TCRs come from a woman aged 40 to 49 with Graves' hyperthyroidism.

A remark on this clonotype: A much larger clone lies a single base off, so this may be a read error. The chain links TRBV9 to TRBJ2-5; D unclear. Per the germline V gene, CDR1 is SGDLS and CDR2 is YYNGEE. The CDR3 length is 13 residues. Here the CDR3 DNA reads TGTGCCAGCAGCGTGGGTACACAAGGGACCCAGTACTTC. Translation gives CASSVGTQGTQYF. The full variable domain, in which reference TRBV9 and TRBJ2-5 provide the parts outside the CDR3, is DSGVTQTPKHLITATGQRVTLRCSPRSGDLSVYWYQQSLDQGLQFLIQYYNGEERAKGNILERFSAQQFPDLHSELNLSSLELGDSALYFCASSVGTQGTQYFGPGTRLLVL.

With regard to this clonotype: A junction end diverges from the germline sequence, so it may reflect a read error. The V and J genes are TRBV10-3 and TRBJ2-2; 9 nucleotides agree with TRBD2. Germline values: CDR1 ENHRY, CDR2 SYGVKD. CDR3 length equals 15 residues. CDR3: CAISEGGRAGNEQFF. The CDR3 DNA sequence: TGTGCCATCAGTGAAGGCGGGAGGGCGGGTAATGAGCAGTTTTTT.

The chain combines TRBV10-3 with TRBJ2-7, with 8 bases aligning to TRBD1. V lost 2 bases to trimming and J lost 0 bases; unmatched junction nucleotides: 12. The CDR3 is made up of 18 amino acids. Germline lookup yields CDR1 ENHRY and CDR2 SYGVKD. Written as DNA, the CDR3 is TGTGCCATCAGTGAGAAAGTGGACAGGGACGGCATCTCCTACGAGCAGTACTTC. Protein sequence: CAISEKVDRDGISYEQYF.

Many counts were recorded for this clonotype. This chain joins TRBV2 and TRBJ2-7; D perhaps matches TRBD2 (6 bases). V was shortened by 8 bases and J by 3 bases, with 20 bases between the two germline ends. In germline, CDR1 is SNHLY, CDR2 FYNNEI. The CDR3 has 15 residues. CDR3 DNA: TGTGCCAGCGCCGCTACGGGGGACTCAGTCTACGAGCAGTACTTC. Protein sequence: CASAATGDSVYEQYF.

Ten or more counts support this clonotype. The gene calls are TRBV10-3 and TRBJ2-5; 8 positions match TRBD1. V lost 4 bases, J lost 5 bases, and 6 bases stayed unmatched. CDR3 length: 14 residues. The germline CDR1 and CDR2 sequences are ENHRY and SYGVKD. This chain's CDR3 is CAISGQGIMETQYF. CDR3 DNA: TGTGCCATCAGTGGACAGGGGATTATGGAGACCCAGTACTTC.

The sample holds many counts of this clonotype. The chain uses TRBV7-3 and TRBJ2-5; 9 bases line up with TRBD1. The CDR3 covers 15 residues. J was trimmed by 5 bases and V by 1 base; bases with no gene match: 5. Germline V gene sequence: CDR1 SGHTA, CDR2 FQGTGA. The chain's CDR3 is CASSLMGGQGETQYF. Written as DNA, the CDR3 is TGTGCCAGCAGCTTAATGGGTGGACAGGGGGAGACCCAGTACTTC.

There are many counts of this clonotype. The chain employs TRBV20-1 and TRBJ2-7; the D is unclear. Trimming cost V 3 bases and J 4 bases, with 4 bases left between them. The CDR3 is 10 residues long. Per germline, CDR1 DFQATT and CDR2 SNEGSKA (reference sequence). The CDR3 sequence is CSASFYEQYF. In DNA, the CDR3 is TGCAGTGCTAGTTTTTACGAGCAGTACTTC.

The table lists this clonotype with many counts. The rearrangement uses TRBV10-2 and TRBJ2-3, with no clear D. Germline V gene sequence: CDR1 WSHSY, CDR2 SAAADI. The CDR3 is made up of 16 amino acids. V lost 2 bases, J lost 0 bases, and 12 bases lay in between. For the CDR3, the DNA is TGCGCCAGCAGTGAGCTTCGGCGAACTAGCACAGATACGCAGTATTTT. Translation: CASSELRRTSTDTQYF.

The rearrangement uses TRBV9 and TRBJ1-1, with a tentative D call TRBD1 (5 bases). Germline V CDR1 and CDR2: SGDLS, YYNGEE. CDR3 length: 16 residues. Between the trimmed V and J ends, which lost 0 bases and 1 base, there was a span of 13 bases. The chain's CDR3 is CASSVGEGRRNTEAFF. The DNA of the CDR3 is TGTGCCAGCAGCGTAGGGGAGGGACGGAGGAACACTGAAGCTTTCTTT.

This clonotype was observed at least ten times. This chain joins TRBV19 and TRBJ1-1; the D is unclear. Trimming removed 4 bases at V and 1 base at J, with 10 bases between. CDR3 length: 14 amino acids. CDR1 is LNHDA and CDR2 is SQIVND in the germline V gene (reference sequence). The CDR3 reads CASSTDSRNTEAFF. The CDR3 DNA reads TGTGCCAGTAGTACCGATTCACGGAACACTGAAGCTTTCTTT.

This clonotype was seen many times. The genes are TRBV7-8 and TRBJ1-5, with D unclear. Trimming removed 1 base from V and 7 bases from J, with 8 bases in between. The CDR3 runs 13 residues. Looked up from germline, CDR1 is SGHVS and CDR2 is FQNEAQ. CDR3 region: CASSLEAWQPQHF. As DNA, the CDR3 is TGTGCCAGCAGCTTAGAGGCCTGGCAGCCCCAGCATTTT. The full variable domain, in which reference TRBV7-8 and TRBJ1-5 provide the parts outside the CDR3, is GAGVSQSPRYKVAKRGQDVALRCDPISGHVSLFWYQQALGQGPEFLTYFQNEAQLDKSGLPSDRFFAERPEGSVSTLKIQRTQQEDSAVYLCASSLEAWQPQHFGDGTRLSIL.

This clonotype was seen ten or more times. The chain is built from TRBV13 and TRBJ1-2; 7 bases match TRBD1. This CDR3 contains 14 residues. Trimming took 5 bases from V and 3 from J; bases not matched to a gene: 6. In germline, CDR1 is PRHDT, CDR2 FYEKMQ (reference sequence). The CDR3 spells CASSGRGWDYGYTF. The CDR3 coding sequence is TGTGCCAGCAGCGGCAGGGGGTGGGACTATGGCTACACCTTC.

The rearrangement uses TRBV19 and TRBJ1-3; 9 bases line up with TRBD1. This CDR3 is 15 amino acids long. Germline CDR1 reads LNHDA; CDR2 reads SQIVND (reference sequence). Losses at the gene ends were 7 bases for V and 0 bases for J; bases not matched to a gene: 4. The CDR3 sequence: CASNPGQGSGNTIYF. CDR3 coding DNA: TGTGCCAGTAATCCGGGACAGGGCTCTGGAAACACCATATATTTT.

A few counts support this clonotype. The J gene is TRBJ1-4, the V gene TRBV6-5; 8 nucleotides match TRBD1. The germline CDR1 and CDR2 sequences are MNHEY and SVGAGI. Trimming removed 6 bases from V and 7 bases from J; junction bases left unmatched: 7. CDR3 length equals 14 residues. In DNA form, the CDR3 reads TGTGCCAGCAGGGGTTCAGGGGGCCGTGAAAAACTGTTTTTT. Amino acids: CASRGSGGREKLFF.

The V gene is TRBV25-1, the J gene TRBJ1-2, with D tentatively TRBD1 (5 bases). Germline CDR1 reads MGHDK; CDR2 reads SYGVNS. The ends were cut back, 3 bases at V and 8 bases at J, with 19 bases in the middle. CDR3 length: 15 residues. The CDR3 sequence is CASSDWGRDVYGYTF. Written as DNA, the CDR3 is TGTGCCAGCAGTGATTGGGGCAGGGACGTATACGGCTACACCTTC.

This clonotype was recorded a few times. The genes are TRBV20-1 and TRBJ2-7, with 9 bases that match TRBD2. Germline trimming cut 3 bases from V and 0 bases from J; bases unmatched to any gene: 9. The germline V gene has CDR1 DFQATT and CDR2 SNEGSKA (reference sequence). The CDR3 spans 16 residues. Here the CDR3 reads CSASPRLAGISYEQYF. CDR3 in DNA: TGCAGTGCTAGCCCCCGGCTAGCGGGGATCTCCTACGAGCAGTACTTC.

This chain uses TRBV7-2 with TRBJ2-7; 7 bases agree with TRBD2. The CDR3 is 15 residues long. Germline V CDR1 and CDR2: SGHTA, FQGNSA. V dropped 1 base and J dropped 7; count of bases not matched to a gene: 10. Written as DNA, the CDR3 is TGTGCCAGCAGCTTAGGTCCAGGGAGGGTTATTGAGCAGTACTTC. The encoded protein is CASSLGPGRVIEQYF.

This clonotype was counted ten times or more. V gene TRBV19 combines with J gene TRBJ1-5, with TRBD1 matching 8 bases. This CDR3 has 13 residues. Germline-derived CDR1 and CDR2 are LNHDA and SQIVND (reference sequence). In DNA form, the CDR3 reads TGTGCGTCCGCTGGACAGGGCGATCAGCCCCAGCATTTT. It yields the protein CASAGQGDQPQHF.

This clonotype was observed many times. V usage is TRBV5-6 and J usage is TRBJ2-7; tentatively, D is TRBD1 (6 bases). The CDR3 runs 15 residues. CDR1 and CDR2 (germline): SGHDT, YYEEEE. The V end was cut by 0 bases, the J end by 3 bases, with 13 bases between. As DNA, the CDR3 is TGTGCCAGCAGCTTGGAGGACAGCTTGCTCTACGAGCAGTACTTC. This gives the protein CASSLEDSLLYEQYF.

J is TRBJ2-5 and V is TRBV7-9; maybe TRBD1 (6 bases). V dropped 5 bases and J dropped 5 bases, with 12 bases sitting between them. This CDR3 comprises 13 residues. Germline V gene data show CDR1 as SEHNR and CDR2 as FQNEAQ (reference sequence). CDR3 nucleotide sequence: TGTGCCAGCAGCCGAGGGGGAAGGGAGACCCAGTACTTC. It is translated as CASSRGGRETQYF.

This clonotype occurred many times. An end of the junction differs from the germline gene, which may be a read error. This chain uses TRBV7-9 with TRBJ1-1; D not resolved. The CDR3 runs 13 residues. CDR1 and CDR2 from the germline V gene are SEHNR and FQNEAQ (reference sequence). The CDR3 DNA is TGTGCTAGCAGCCGTCAAGAGAACACTGAAGCTTTCTTT. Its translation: CASSRQENTEAFF.

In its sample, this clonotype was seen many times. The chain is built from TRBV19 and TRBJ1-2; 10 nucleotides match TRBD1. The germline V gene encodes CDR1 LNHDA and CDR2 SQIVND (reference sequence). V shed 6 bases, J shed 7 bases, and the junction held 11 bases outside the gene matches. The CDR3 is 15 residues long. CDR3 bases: TGTGCCAGTAGAACAAGACAGGGGGCTGACAGTGGCTACACCTTC. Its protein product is CASRTRQGADSGYTF. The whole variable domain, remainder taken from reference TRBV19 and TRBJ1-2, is DGGITQSPKYLFRKEGQNVTLSCEQNLNHDAMYWYRQDPGQGLRLIYYSQIVNDFQKGDIAEGYSVSREKKESFPLTVTSAQKNPTAFYLCASRTRQGADSGYTFGSGTRLTVV.